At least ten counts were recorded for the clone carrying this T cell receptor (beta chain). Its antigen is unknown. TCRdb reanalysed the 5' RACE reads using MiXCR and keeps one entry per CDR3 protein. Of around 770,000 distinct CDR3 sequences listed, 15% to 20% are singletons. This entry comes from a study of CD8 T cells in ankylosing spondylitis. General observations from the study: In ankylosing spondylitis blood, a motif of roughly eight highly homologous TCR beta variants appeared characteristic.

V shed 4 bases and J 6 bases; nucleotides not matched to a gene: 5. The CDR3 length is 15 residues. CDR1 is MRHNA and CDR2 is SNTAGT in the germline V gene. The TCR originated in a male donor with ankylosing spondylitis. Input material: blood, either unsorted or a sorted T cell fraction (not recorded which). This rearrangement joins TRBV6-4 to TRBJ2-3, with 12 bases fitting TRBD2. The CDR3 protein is CASSVLAGGLDTQYF. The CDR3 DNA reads TGTGCCAGCAGTGTCCTAGCGGGGGGGCTGGATACGCAGTATTTT.